The T cell receptor beta chain under discussion was sequenced for a study of blood T cell repertoires in COVID-19. The overall study: PBMCs, B-cell-depleted T cells, or T cells provided the cDNA or gDNA that made up the material.

In terms of age and location, participants ranged from roughly 18 to 95 years and lived in under 30 US areas. Cohort assignment relied on participant-reported clinical history. Recovered status applied to Cohort 3 donors who had two consecutive negative PCRs. It also applied to those with clearance or with symptom resolution. CDR3 length: 17 amino acids. The germline V gene has CDR1 SGHTS and CDR2 YDEGEE. The junction had 9 bases not matched to a gene; V was cut back by 4 bases and J by 0 bases. Here immunoSEQ multiplex PCR was the method, and the copy in TCRdb shows in-frame clones only, minus some. This sample has fewer than 200,000 clones, with about 80% found just once.

The sequence was obtained from a man in his forties or fifties who had recovered from COVID-19. The rearrangement joins TRBV5-8 to TRBJ2-7; 11 bases are shared with TRBD1. The sequencing sample was made of PBMCs or T cells enriched from blood (not recorded which). The CDR3 region is CASSRDRGSVFSYEQYF. The DNA for the CDR3 is TGTGCCAGCAGCCGGGACAGGGGGTCCGTCTTCTCCTACGAGCAGTACTTC.